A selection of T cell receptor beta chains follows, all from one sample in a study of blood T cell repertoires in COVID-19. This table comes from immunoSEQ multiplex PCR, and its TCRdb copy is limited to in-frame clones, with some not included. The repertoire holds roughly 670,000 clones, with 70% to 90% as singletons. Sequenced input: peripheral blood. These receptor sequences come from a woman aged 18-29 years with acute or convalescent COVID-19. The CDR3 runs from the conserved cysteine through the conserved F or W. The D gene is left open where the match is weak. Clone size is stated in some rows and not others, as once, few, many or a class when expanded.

DNA: TGTGCCAGCGGATCGACAGGGTCATACACCGGGGAGCTGTTTTTT
CDR3: CASGSTGSYTGELFF
size: .
D: TRBD1
J: TRBJ2-2
V: TRBV5-6

DNA: TGTGCCAGCAGACCCCGTACAGGGAAAGGTGATTCACCCCTCCACTTT
CDR3: CASRPRTGKGDSPLHF
size: .
D: .
J: TRBJ1-6
V: TRBV27

DNA: TGTGCCAGCAGCTTACCTCGGGGGGGAAACTATGGCTACACCTTC
CDR3: CASSLPRGGNYGYTF
size: .
D: .
J: TRBJ1-2
V: TRBV11-2

DNA: TGTGCCAGCAGTGTGACTAGCGATGGCACCGGGGAGCTGTTTTTT
CDR3: CASSVTSDGTGELFF
size: .
D: TRBD2
J: TRBJ2-2
V: TRBV6-4

DNA: TGTGCCAGCAGCCCCCATGACCCCGGCGGGGGCTACACCTTC
CDR3: CASSPHDPGGGYTF
size: .
D: .
J: TRBJ1-2
V: TRBV7-9

DNA: TGCAGCGCTTCGGGGGGCACTGAAGCTTTCTTT
CDR3: CSASGGTEAFF
size: few
D: .
J: TRBJ1-1
V: TRBV29-1

DNA: TGTGCCAGCAGCTTTGGGCAGGGGTATGGCTACACCTTC
CDR3: CASSFGQGYGYTF
size: .
D: .
J: TRBJ1-2
V: TRBV7-9

DNA: TGTGCCAGCAGCGGGGGACAGTGGGATCAGCCCCAGCATTTT
CDR3: CASSGGQWDQPQHF
size: .
D: TRBD1
J: TRBJ1-5
V: TRBV5-6

DNA: TGTGCCAGCAGTGAAGCGAAGGGGACAGTACAAGAGACCCAGTACTTC
CDR3: CASSEAKGTVQETQYF
size: .
D: TRBD1
J: TRBJ2-5
V: TRBV6-1

DNA: TGTGCCAGCAGCCTCACGGGACTAGCGGGGGCGGCGCATACGCAGTATTTT
CDR3: CASSLTGLAGAAHTQYF
size: once
D: TRBD2
J: TRBJ2-3
V: TRBV7-3

DNA: TGCGCCAGCAGCTTAGGAGGGACAGGGAATGAAAAACTGTTTTTT
CDR3: CASSLGGTGNEKLFF
size: .
D: TRBD1
J: TRBJ1-4
V: TRBV5-1

DNA: TGTGCCAGCAGCTTAATTATCGGAGGGACAGGGCGTCCTGGCGAGCAGTACTTC
CDR3: CASSLIIGGTGRPGEQYF
size: .
D: TRBD1
J: TRBJ2-7
V: TRBV7-8

DNA: TGCGCCAGCAGCCGGGACTCCTTTACTTCCACAGAGACCCAGTACTTC
CDR3: CASSRDSFTSTETQYF
size: once
D: .
J: TRBJ2-5
V: TRBV5-1

DNA: TGTGCCAGCAGCCAGGGGGGCGGCGGTAATGAAAAACTGTTTTTT
CDR3: CASSQGGGGNEKLFF
size: .
D: TRBD1
J: TRBJ1-4
V: TRBV7-9

DNA: TGCGCCAGCAGCTCCTCGTCCGGACAGGGGGCTTCCTACAATGAGCAGTTCTTC
CDR3: CASSSSSGQGASYNEQFF
size: .
D: TRBD1
J: TRBJ2-1
V: TRBV5-1

DNA: TGCGCCAGCAGCCCGGGACTAGCGGGGGTCCTCCAAGAGACCCAGTACTTC
CDR3: CASSPGLAGVLQETQYF
size: .
D: TRBD2
J: TRBJ2-5
V: TRBV5-1

DNA: TGTGCCAGCAGTGAAAGGACTAGCGGTCCCTCTGGGGCCAACGTCCTGACTTTC
CDR3: CASSERTSGPSGANVLTF
size: .
D: TRBD2
J: TRBJ2-6
V: TRBV2

DNA: TGTGCCAGCAGTTCGACTAGCGGTACGGGCCCAGATACGCAGTATTTT
CDR3: CASSSTSGTGPDTQYF
size: once
D: TRBD2
J: TRBJ2-3
V: TRBV6-5

DNA: TGCGCCAGCAGCCAACCTGACAGGGTATTAGGCAATGAGCAGTTCTTC
CDR3: CASSQPDRVLGNEQFF
size: .
D: TRBD1
J: TRBJ2-1
V: TRBV4-1

DNA: TGCGCCAGCAGTGGAAGCCAGCGGGGGGGGGATGAGCAGTTCTTC
CDR3: CASSGSQRGGDEQFF
size: .
D: TRBD2
J: TRBJ2-1
V: TRBV10-2

DNA: TGTGCCAGCAGCCACTATAGCACAGATACGCAGTATTTT
CDR3: CASSHYSTDTQYF
size: .
D: .
J: TRBJ2-3
V: TRBV7-3

DNA: TGTGCCAGCGCCCCACAGGACCCTGGGACTGAAGCTTTCTTT
CDR3: CASAPQDPGTEAFF
size: .
D: .
J: TRBJ1-1
V: TRBV6-5

DNA: TGTGCCAGCAGTTACGGGTCCGGGGAGGATTCACCCCTCCACTTT
CDR3: CASSYGSGEDSPLHF
size: .
D: .
J: TRBJ1-6
V: TRBV6-6

DNA: TGTGCCAGCAGGCGTGACAGGGGGGCCTATGGCTACACCTTC
CDR3: CASRRDRGAYGYTF
size: .
D: TRBD1
J: TRBJ1-2
V: TRBV6-5

DNA: TGTGCCTGGAGTTGGGGGGGTTTTAGGAACACTGAAGCTTTCTTT
CDR3: CAWSWGGFRNTEAFF
size: .
D: .
J: TRBJ1-1
V: TRBV30

DNA: TGTGCCAGCAGCCCGACTATAGCGGGGCTTGCCTACGAGCAGTACTTC
CDR3: CASSPTIAGLAYEQYF
size: once
D: TRBD2
J: TRBJ2-7
V: TRBV7-2

DNA: TGCAGCGTTAAAGGACAGGCCTACGAGCAGTACTTC
CDR3: CSVKGQAYEQYF
size: .
D: TRBD1
J: TRBJ2-7
V: TRBV29-1

DNA: TGCGCCAGCAGCCGCTTGACAGGCTCGAGCTCCTATAATTCACCCCTCCACTTT
CDR3: CASSRLTGSSSYNSPLHF
size: .
D: .
J: TRBJ1-6
V: TRBV4-1

DNA: TGTGCCAGCAGCTCCTGGTCGGCGGGGGGCAGGGAGACCCAGTACTTC
CDR3: CASSSWSAGGRETQYF
size: .
D: TRBD2
J: TRBJ2-5
V: TRBV7-8

DNA: TGCACCAGCAGCCAATTAACCGCGGGCAATGAGCAGTTCTTC
CDR3: CTSSQLTAGNEQFF
size: .
D: .
J: TRBJ2-1
V: TRBV1

DNA: TGCGCCAGCAGCCCCATCTTACCCGGGACAGCCCCGCCACTCTCCTACAATGAGCAGTTCTTC
CDR3: CASSPILPGTAPPLSYNEQFF
size: .
D: TRBD1
J: TRBJ2-1
V: TRBV4-3

DNA: TGCAGCGGTTCGGACAGCCACAATGAAAAACTGTTTTTT
CDR3: CSGSDSHNEKLFF
size: once
D: .
J: TRBJ1-4
V: TRBV29-1

DNA: TGTGCCAGCAGACGAAATTCAGGGCCTGAAGTTGAGCAGTACTTC
CDR3: CASRRNSGPEVEQYF
size: once
D: .
J: TRBJ2-7
V: TRBV2

DNA: TGTGCCAGCAGCCAAGGGAGAGGCACCATATATTTT
CDR3: CASSQGRGTIYF
size: .
D: .
J: TRBJ1-3
V: TRBV5-6

DNA: TGTGCCAGCAGCCCAGGGACAGGGGGGGGTCAGCCCCAGCATTTT
CDR3: CASSPGTGGGQPQHF
size: .
D: TRBD1
J: TRBJ1-5
V: TRBV27

DNA: TGCGCCAGCAGCCCCTGCGAGGAGTATTTT
CDR3: CASSPCEEYF
size: .
D: .
J: TRBJ1-3
V: TRBV4-3

DNA: TGCGCCAGCAGCAGATCCGGGACAGCGCCTCATGAGCAGTTCTTC
CDR3: CASSRSGTAPHEQFF
size: .
D: TRBD1
J: TRBJ2-1
V: TRBV5-1

DNA: TGTGCCAGCAGCTTCGGACATAGGGATATTCCACCCCTCCACTTT
CDR3: CASSFGHRDIPPLHF
size: .
D: .
J: TRBJ1-6
V: TRBV7-2

DNA: TGTGCCAGCAGCCCTGGAGCGGGGGGGCCGGGAACAGATACGCAGTATTTT
CDR3: CASSPGAGGPGTDTQYF
size: .
D: TRBD2
J: TRBJ2-3
V: TRBV9

DNA: TGTGCCAGCAGTCCCACCGCGGGGGCGTTTTACAATGAGCAGTTCTTC
CDR3: CASSPTAGAFYNEQFF
size: .
D: .
J: TRBJ2-1
V: TRBV6-2/TRBV6-3

DNA: TGTGCCAGCAGTCCAGGGGGCCCCAACACTGAAGCTTTCTTT
CDR3: CASSPGGPNTEAFF
size: once
D: TRBD1
J: TRBJ1-1
V: TRBV27

DNA: TGTGCCAGCAGCTCAACGACAGGGCACACAGATACGCAGTATTTT
CDR3: CASSSTTGHTDTQYF
size: .
D: TRBD1
J: TRBJ2-3
V: TRBV7-9

DNA: TGTGCCAGCGACTCCCGCAGGGTGGAGCAGTTCTTC
CDR3: CASDSRRVEQFF
size: .
D: .
J: TRBJ2-1
V: TRBV28

DNA: TGTGCCAGCAGCCCGCCCAGGGTTACTTATAATTCACCCCTCCACTTT
CDR3: CASSPPRVTYNSPLHF
size: .
D: .
J: TRBJ1-6
V: TRBV11-2

DNA: TGTGCCAGCAGTTTGAGTCTTTTTCAGCCCCAGCATTTT
CDR3: CASSLSLFQPQHF
size: .
D: .
J: TRBJ1-5
V: TRBV12-3/TRBV12-4

DNA: TGTGCCAGCAGTTTGGGCAGGTTTGGGCCCCAAGAGACCCAGTACTTC
CDR3: CASSLGRFGPQETQYF
size: .
D: .
J: TRBJ2-5
V: TRBV27

DNA: TGCGCCAGCAGCTCCGGACAGAAGAACTCTGGGGCCAACGTCCTGACTTTC
CDR3: CASSSGQKNSGANVLTF
size: .
D: .
J: TRBJ2-6
V: TRBV4-3

DNA: TGCGCCAGCAGCCAAGATAGGGTGAGAGCGGGGGCAGGCAATGAGCAGTTCTTC
CDR3: CASSQDRVRAGAGNEQFF
size: .
D: TRBD2
J: TRBJ2-1
V: TRBV4-1

DNA: TGCGCCAGCAGGCTACCAGGGGCGAAGACTGAAGCTTTCTTT
CDR3: CASRLPGAKTEAFF
size: .
D: .
J: TRBJ1-1
V: TRBV10-1